A single T cell receptor beta chain is shown here with its context. Its antigen is currently unknown. The data belong to a study of breast tumors, draining lymph nodes, adjacent tissues. V was shortened by 4 bases and J by 1 base, with 9 bases between the two germline ends. The CDR3 is made up of 14 amino acids. CDR1 is SEHNR and CDR2 is FQNEAQ in the germline V gene (reference sequence). MiXCR, applied by TCRdb to the multiplex PCR reads, yields one record per CDR3 protein. The sample includes some 130,000 distinct CDR3 sequences, nearly 20% of them seen just once. Study results and caveats: Data fit most tumor T cells coming from lymph node, expanding in tumor. Tumor T cell lymph node origin was a supported hypothesis, not proven.

Samples came from axillary lymph nodes draining the breast cancer. This sequence originates from a female donor with breast cancer. Some clones in this sample may be carry-over from other donors' samples. The chain has TRBV7-9 and TRBJ2-3; a weak D match, TRBD2 (5 bases). Sequencing was performed on axillary lymph node tissue. CDR3 protein: CASSSHGGTDTQYF. CDR3 coding DNA: TGTGCCAGCAGCTCCCACGGGGGCACAGATACGCAGTATTTT.